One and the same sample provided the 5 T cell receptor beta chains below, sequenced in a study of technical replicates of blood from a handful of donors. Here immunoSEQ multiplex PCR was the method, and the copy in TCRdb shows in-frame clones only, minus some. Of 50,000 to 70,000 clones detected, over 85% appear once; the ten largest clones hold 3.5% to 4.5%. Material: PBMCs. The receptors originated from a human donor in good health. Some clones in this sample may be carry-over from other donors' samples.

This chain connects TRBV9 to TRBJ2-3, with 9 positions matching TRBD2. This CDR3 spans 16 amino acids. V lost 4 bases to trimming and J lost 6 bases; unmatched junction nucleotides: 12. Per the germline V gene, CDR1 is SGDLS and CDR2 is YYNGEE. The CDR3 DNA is TGTGCCAGCAGCCCGGCTAGCGGGGACGTGGGTGATACGCAGTATTTT. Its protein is CASSPASGDVGDTQYF.

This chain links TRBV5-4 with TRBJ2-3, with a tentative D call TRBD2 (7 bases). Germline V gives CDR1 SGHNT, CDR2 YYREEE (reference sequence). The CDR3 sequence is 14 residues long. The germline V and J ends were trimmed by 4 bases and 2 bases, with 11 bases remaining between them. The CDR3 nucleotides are TGTGCCAGCAGCCAAGGGGGGGCCACAGATACGCAGTATTTT. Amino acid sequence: CASSQGGATDTQYF.

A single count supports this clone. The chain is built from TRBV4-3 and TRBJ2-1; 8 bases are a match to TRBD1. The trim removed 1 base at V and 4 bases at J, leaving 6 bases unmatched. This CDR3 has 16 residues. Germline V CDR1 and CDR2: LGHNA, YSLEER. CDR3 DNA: TGCGCCAGCAGCCAAGGCGCAGGGGGCTCTTACAATGAGCAGTTCTTC. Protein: CASSQGAGGSYNEQFF.

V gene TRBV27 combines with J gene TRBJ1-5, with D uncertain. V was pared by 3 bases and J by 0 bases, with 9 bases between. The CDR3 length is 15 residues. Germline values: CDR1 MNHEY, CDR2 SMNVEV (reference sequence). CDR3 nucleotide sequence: TGTGCCAGCAGTTTTCAGGCAAATAGCAATCAGCCCCAGCATTTT. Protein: CASSFQANSNQPQHF.

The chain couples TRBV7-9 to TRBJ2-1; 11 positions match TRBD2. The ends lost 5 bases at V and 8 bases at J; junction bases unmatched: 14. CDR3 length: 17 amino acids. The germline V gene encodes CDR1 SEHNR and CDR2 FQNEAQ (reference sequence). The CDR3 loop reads CASSPPLLAGDVDEQFF. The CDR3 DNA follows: TGTGCCAGCAGCCCTCCCTTACTAGCGGGGGATGTGGATGAGCAGTTCTTC.